Following are 16 T cell receptor beta chains from one sample sequenced in a study of shared T cell receptors in the human thymus. The repertoire was sequenced with immunoSEQ multiplex PCR; TCRdb's copy has only in-frame clones and lacks some. The table lists fewer than 700,000 clones, roughly 90% of them singletons. The same specimen was also included in a second study, on human thymus T cells.

The sample consisted of thymocytes. These receptors were collected from a boy younger than two with a congenital heart defect.

The V gene is TRBV7-4, the J gene TRBJ1-1, with D perhaps matching TRBD1 (5 bases). This CDR3 spans 17 amino acids. V lost 0 bases to trimming and J lost 4 bases, with 18 bases between them. Germline CDR1 and CDR2: SGHVT and SQSDAQ. The CDR3 DNA follows: TGTGCCAGCAGCTTAGCCCGTGGTTGGCCCCAGGGCACTGAAGCTTTCTTT. It encodes CASSLARGWPQGTEAFF.

This rearrangement joins TRBV27 to TRBJ2-1; D is possibly TRBD2 (6 bases). The CDR3 sequence is 20 residues long. The germline V gene encodes CDR1 MNHEY and CDR2 SMNVEV (reference sequence). Trimming pared 4 bases from V and 0 bases from J, leaving 25 bases between. This chain's CDR3 is CASSSRTSRAGLASYNEQFF. For the CDR3, the DNA is TGTGCCAGCAGTTCCCGTACATCCCGAGCGGGCCTTGCCTCCTACAATGAGCAGTTCTTC.

The chain links TRBV11-2 to TRBJ1-2; 8 bases align to TRBD1. Per the germline V gene, CDR1 is SGHAT and CDR2 is FQNNGV. V gave up 4 bases and J gave up 6 bases; unmatched junction bases: 7. The CDR3 has 14 amino acids. This CDR3 reads CASSYITGGDGYTF. The CDR3 coding sequence is TGTGCCAGCAGCTATATAACAGGGGGAGATGGCTACACCTTC.

This clone was counted between two and nine times. The rearrangement uses TRBV15 and TRBJ1-3; 11 positions match TRBD1. The germline V gene has CDR1 LNHNV and CDR2 YYDKDF (reference sequence). The V and J ends lost 5 bases and 4 bases, in that order; junction bases with no gene match: 13. The CDR3 extends over 18 amino acids. DNA for the CDR3: TGTGCCACCAGCTTACGAAACCTCGGACAGGGGGCGGGAAACACCATATATTTT. Translating it yields CATSLRNLGQGAGNTIYF.

V usage is TRBV5-5 and J usage is TRBJ2-5; 8 bases are a match to TRBD1. This CDR3 is 17 amino acids long. The V gene's germline CDR1 is SGHKS and CDR2 YYEKEE (reference sequence). V was clipped by 5 bases and J by 2 bases; unmatched bases: 14. The DNA for the CDR3 is TGTGCCAGCAGGACGGACAGGGCGAACCTTACTCAAGAGACCCAGTACTTC. It is translated as CASRTDRANLTQETQYF.

The V and J genes are TRBV7-8 and TRBJ2-3; D remains unclear. The CDR3 runs to 16 residues. Trimming pared 0 bases from V and 5 bases from J, leaving 15 bases between. CDR1 SGHVS and CDR2 FQNEAQ come from the germline V gene. The CDR3 DNA reads as TGTGCCAGCAGCTTAGCGCTAGGCGACCCCGTAGATACGCAGTATTTT. It translates to CASSLALGDPVDTQYF.

The V gene is TRBV10-1, the J gene TRBJ1-1; no firm D call. This CDR3 has 13 amino acids. The V end was cut by 2 bases, the J end by 1 base, with 5 bases between. CDR1 is WNHNN and CDR2 is SYGVQD in the germline V gene (reference sequence). The CDR3 region has the DNA TGCGCCAGCAGTGAGATCGGGAACACTGAAGCTTTCTTT. Translating it yields CASSEIGNTEAFF.

V is TRBV28 and J is TRBJ2-1, with 8 positions matching TRBD2. CDR3 length equals 16 residues. The ends lost 4 bases at V and 5 bases at J; junction bases unmatched: 10. The germline V gene encodes CDR1 MDHEN and CDR2 SYDVKM. The CDR3 loop is CASSSGLAREHNEQFF. In DNA form, the CDR3 reads TGTGCCAGCAGTTCCGGACTAGCCCGGGAACACAATGAGCAGTTCTTC.

The chain carries TRBV7-8 and TRBJ1-1; 7 bases are a match to TRBD1. J was trimmed by 5 bases and V by 5 bases; bases with no gene match: 17. CDR1 and CDR2 (germline): SGHVS, FQNEAQ. The CDR3 has 17 amino acids. CDR3 bases: TGTGCCAGCAGCCCTAGCTGGGACAGACCCATGGGGACTGAAGCTTTCTTT. This encodes CASSPSWDRPMGTEAFF.

The rearrangement uses TRBV4-3 and TRBJ2-1, with D hard to call. This CDR3 contains 14 residues. V was trimmed by 1 base and J by 9 bases, leaving 13 bases between them. Germline CDR1 and CDR2: LGHNA and YSLEER. Here the CDR3 reads CASSQAPFPGEQFF. CDR3 nucleotide sequence: TGCGCCAGCAGCCAAGCCCCCTTTCCGGGTGAGCAGTTCTTC.

The chain links TRBV5-4 to TRBJ2-1; TRBD2 might be the D (6 bases). Trimming cost V 4 bases and J 0 bases, with 20 bases left between them. Germline assignment: CDR1 SGHNT and CDR2 YYREEE (reference sequence). The CDR3 has 18 residues. The DNA for the CDR3 is TGTGCCAGCAGCCCCTCCGGGGAGGTGCATTACTCCTACAATGAGCAGTTCTTC. Translated: CASSPSGEVHYSYNEQFF.

The V and J genes are TRBV15 and TRBJ2-1, with D hard to call. CDR1 is LNHNV and CDR2 is YYDKDF in the germline V gene (reference sequence). V was pared by 1 base and J by 10 bases, with 8 bases between. The CDR3 is made up of 12 amino acids. In DNA form, the CDR3 reads TGTGCCACCAGCAGAGGGCGGCGGGAGCAGTTCTTC. Amino acids: CATSRGRREQFF.

The chain has TRBV7-2 and TRBJ1-2; the D is unclear. Trimming pared 2 bases from V and 0 bases from J, leaving 10 bases between. CDR3 length: 15 amino acids. The germline V gene has CDR1 SGHTA and CDR2 FQGNSA. The CDR3 sequence is CASSLSRRSNYGYTF. The CDR3 region has the DNA TGTGCCAGCAGCTTATCCCGCAGATCTAACTATGGCTACACCTTC.

V and J are TRBV7-9 and TRBJ1-2, with D uncertain. CDR3 length equals 14 residues. Germline V gene lookup returns CDR1 SEHNR and CDR2 FQNEAQ (reference sequence). With 5 bases removed from V and 7 bases from J, the gap between germline ends came to 17 bases. In nucleotides, the CDR3 is TGTGCCAGCAGCCCCCCCGTGGAGAACGGTGGCTACACCTTC. Amino acids: CASSPPVENGGYTF.

This sequence joins TRBV12-5 and TRBJ2-7; no firm D call. Germline V gene lookup returns CDR1 LGHNT and CDR2 FRNRAP. This CDR3 comprises 16 residues. V dropped 6 bases and J dropped 7 bases, with 25 bases sitting between them. CDR3: CASGPATTVPLGEQYF. The CDR3, as DNA: TGTGCTAGTGGCCCCGCGACAACGGTACCTCTTGGGGAGCAGTACTTC.

A few counts support this clone. The V gene is TRBV13, the J gene TRBJ2-3, with 10 bases aligning to TRBD1. The CDR3 extends over 14 amino acids. Germline loops: CDR1 PRHDT, CDR2 FYEKMQ (reference sequence). With 4 bases clipped from V and 8 bases from J, the junction kept 6 bases outside the gene matches. CDR3 amino acids: CASSWGTGDLTQYF. Here the CDR3 DNA reads TGTGCCAGCAGCTGGGGGACAGGGGATCTTACGCAGTATTTT.